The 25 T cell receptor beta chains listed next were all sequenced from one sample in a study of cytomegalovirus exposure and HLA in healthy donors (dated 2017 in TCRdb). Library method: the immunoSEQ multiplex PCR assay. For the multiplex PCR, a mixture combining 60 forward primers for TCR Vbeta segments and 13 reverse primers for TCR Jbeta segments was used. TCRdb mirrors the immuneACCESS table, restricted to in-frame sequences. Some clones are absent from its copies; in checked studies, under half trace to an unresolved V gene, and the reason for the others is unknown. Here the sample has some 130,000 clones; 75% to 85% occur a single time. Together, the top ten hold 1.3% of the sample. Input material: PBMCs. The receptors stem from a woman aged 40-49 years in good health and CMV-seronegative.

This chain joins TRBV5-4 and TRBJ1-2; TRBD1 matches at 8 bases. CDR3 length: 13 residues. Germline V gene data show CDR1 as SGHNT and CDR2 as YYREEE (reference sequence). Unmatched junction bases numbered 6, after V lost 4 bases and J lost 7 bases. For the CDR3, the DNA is TGTGCCAGCAGCCCGTCGACAGGGGTTGGCTACACCTTC. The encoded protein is CASSPSTGVGYTF.

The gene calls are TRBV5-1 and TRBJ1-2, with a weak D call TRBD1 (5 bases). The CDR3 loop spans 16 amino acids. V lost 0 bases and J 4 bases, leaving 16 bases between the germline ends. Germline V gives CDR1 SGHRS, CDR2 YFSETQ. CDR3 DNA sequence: TGCGCCAGCAGCTTGGGTCAGGGCCGGGGGTTCTATGGCTACACCTTC. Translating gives CASSLGQGRGFYGYTF.

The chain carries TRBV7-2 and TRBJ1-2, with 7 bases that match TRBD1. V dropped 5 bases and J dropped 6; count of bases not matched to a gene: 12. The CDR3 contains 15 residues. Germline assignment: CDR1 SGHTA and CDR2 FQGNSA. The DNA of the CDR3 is TGTGCCAGCAGCCCCCAGACAGGGATTTTGGATGGCTACACCTTC. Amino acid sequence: CASSPQTGILDGYTF.

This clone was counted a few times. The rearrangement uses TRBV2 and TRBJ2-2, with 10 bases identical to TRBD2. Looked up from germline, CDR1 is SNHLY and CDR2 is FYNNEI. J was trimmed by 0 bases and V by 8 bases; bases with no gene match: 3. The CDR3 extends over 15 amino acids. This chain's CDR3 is CASETSGANTGELFF. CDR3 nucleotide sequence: TGTGCCAGCGAAACTAGCGGGGCGAACACCGGGGAGCTGTTTTTT.

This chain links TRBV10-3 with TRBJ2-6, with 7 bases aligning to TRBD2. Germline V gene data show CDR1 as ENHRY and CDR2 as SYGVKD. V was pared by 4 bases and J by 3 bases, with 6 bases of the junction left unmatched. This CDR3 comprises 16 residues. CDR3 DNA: TGTGCCATCAGTGCCTTTACGGGAGGTGGGGCCAACGTCCTGACTTTC. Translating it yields CAISAFTGGGANVLTF.

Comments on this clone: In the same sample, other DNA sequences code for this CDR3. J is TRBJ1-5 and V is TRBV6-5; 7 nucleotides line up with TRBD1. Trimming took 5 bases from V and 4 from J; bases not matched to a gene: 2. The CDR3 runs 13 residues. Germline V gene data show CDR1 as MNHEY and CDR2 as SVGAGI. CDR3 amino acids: CASSRQGNQPQHF. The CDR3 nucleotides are TGTGCCAGCAGTCGACAGGGTAATCAGCCCCAGCATTTT.

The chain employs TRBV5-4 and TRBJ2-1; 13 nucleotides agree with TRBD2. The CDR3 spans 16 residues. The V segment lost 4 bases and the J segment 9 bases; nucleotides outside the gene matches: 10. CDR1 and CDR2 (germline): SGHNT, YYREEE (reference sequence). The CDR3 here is CASSTNPGTSGVEQFF. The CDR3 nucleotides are TGTGCCAGCAGCACTAATCCCGGGACTAGCGGGGTTGAGCAGTTCTTC.

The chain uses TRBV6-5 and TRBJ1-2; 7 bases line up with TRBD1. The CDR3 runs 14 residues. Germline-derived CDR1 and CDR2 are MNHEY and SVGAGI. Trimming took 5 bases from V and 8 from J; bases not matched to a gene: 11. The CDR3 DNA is TGTGCCAGCAGTAACCGCGCACAGGGACAGGGCTACACCTTC. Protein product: CASSNRAQGQGYTF.

CDR3 sequence (DNA): TGTGCCAGCAGAGCAACCGGGACAGGTAATCAGCCCCAGCATTTT. Translated: CASRATGTGNQPQHF. The chain combines TRBV6-5 with TRBJ1-5, with 8 bases aligning to TRBD1. This CDR3 has 15 residues. Trimming removed 6 bases from V and 4 bases from J; junction bases left unmatched: 8. Germline CDR1 reads MNHEY; CDR2 reads SVGAGI.

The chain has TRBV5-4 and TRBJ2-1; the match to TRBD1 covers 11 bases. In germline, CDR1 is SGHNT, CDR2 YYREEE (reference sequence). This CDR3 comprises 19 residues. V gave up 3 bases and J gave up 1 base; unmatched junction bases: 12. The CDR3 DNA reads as TGTGCCAGCAGCTCAGTCGGACAGGGGGCGAAGTGGTCCTACAATGAGCAGTTCTTC. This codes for CASSSVGQGAKWSYNEQFF.

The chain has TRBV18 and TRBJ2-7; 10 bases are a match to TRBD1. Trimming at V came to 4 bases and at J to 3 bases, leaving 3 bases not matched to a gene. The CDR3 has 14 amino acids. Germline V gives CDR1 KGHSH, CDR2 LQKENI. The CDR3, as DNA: TGTGCCAGCTCACTTGGGGACAGGGGCTACGAGCAGTACTTC. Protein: CASSLGDRGYEQYF. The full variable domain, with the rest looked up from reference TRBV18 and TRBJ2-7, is NAGVMQNPRHLVRRRGQEARLRCSPMKGHSHVYWYRQLPEEGLKFMVYLQKENIIDESGMPKERFSAEFPKEGPSILRIQQVVRGDSAAYFCASSLGDRGYEQYFGPGTRLTVT.

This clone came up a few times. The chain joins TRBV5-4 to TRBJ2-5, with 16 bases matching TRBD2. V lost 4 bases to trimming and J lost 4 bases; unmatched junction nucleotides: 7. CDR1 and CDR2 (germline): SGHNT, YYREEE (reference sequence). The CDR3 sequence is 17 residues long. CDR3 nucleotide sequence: TGTGCCAGCAGCCGGGGACTAGCGGGGGGGCCTACAGAGACCCAGTACTTC. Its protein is CASSRGLAGGPTETQYF.

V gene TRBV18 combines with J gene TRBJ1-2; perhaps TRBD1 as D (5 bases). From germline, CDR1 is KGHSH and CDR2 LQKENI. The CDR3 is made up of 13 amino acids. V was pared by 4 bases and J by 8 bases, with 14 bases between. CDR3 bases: TGTGCCAGCTCACTACAAGGGGCAGGAGGCTACACCTTC. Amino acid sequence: CASSLQGAGGYTF. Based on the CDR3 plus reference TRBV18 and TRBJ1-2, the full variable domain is NAGVMQNPRHLVRRRGQEARLRCSPMKGHSHVYWYRQLPEEGLKFMVYLQKENIIDESGMPKERFSAEFPKEGPSILRIQQVVRGDSAAYFCASSLQGAGGYTFGSGTRLTVV.

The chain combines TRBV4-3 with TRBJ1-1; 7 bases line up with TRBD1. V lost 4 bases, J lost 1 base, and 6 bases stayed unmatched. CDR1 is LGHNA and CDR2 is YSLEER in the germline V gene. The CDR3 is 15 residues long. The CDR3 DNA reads TGCGCCAGCAGCCCATGGACAGGAGGGAACACTGAAGCTTTCTTT. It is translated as CASSPWTGGNTEAFF.

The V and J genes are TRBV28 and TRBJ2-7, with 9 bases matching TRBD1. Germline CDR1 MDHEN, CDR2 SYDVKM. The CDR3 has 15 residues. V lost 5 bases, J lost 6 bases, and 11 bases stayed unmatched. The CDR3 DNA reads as TGTGCCAGCAGTGTCTACCGGGGACAGGGTCTCGAGCAGTACTTC. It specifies CASSVYRGQGLEQYF. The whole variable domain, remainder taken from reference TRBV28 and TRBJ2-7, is DVKVTQSSRYLVKRTGEKVFLECVQDMDHENMFWYRQDPGLGLRLIYFSYDVKMKEKGDIPEGYSVSREKKERFSLILESASTNQTSMYLCASSVYRGQGLEQYFGPGTRLTVT.

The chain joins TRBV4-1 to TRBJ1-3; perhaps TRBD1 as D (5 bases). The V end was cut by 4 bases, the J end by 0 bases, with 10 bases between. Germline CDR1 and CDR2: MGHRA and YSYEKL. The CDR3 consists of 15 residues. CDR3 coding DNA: TGCGCCAGCAGCCCGGTCGACAGCTCTGGAAACACCATATATTTT. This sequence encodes CASSPVDSSGNTIYF.

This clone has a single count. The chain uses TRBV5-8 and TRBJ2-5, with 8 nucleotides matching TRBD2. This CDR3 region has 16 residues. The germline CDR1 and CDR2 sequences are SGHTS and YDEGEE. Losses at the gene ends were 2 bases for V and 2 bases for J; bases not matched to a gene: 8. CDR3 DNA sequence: TGTGCCAGCAGCTTTTACGGGACTAGACATCAAGAGACCCAGTACTTC. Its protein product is CASSFYGTRHQETQYF.

CDR3 bases: TGTGCCAGCAGCCTCCGACAGGCGTCTACCTATGGCTACACCTTC. It yields the protein CASSLRQASTYGYTF. This chain links TRBV7-9 with TRBJ1-2; weak D call: TRBD1 (6 bases). The CDR3 has 15 amino acids. Per germline, CDR1 SEHNR and CDR2 FQNEAQ (reference sequence). The V and J ends lost 5 bases and 4 bases respectively, with 17 bases between them.

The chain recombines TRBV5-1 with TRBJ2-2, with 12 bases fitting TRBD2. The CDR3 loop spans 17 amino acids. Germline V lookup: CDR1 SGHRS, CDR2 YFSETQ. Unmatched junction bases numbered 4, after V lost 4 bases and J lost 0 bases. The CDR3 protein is CASSLRLAGANTGELFF. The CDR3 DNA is TGCGCCAGCAGCCTCCGACTAGCGGGGGCGAACACCGGGGAGCTGTTTTTT. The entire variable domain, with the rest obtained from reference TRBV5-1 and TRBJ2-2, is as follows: KAGVTQTPRYLIKTRGQQVTLSCSPISGHRSVSWYQQTPGQGLQFLFEYFSETQRNKGNFPGRFSGRQFSNSRSEMNVSTLELGDSALYLCASSLRLAGANTGELFFGEGSRLTVL.

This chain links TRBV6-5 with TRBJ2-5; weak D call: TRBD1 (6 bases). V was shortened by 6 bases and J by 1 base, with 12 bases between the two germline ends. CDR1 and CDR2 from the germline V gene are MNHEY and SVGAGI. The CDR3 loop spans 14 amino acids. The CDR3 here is CASSSQGLQETQYF. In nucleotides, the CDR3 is TGTGCCAGCAGCTCACAGGGCCTCCAAGAGACCCAGTACTTC.

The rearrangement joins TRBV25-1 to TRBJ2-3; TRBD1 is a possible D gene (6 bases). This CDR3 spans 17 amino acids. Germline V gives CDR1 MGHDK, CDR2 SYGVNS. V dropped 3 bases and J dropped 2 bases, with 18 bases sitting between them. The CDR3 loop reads CASSDLPWDTSTDTQYF. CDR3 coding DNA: TGTGCCAGCAGTGATCTGCCTTGGGACACCTCCACAGATACGCAGTATTTT. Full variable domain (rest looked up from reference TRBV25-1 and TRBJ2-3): EADIYQTPRYLVIGTGKKITLECSQTMGHDKMYWYQQDPGMELHLIHYSYGVNSTEKGDLSSESTVSRIRTEHFPLTLESARPSHTSQYLCASSDLPWDTSTDTQYFGPGTRLTVL.

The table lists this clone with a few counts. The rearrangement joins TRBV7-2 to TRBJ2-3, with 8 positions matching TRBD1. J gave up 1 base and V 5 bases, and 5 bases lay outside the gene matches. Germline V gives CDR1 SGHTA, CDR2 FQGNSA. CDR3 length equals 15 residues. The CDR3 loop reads CASSTDRGGTDTQYF. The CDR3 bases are TGTGCCAGCAGCACAGACAGGGGCGGCACAGATACGCAGTATTTT.

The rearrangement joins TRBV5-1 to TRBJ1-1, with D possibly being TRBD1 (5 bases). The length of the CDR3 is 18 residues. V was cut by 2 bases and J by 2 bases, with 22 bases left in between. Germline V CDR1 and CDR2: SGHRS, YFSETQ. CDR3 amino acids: CASSFSYAPTEDNTEAFF. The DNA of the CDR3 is TGCGCCAGCAGCTTTTCCTACGCACCGACAGAAGATAACACTGAAGCTTTCTTT.

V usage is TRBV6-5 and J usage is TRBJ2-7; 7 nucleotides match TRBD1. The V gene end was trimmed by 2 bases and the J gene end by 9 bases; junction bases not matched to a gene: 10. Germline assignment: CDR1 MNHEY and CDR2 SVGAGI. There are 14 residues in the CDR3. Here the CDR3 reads CASSYLDRPHGQYF. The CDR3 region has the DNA TGTGCCAGCAGTTACCTGGACAGGCCACACGGGCAGTACTTC.

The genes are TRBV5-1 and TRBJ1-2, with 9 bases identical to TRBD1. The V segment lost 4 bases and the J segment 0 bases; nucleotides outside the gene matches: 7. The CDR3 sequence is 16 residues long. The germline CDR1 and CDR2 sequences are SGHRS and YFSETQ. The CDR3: CASSPYGQGTNYGYTF. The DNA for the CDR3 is TGCGCCAGCAGCCCATATGGACAGGGGACTAACTATGGCTACACCTTC.